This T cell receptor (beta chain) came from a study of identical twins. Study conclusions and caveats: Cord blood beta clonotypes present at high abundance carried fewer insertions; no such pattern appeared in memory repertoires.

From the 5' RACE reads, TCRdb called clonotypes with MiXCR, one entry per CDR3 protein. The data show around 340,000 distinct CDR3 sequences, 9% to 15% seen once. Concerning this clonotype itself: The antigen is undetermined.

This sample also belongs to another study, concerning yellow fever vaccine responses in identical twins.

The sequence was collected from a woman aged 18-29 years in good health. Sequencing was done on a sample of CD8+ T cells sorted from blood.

The CDR3 loop is CASIGRHRGEDTQYF. DNA of the CDR3: TGTGCCAGCATTGGTCGGCATCGTGGGGAAGATACGCAGTATTTT. The V gene is TRBV27, the J gene TRBJ2-3, with unresolved D. Trimming removed 7 bases at V and 5 bases at J, with 19 bases between. The CDR3 consists of 15 residues. CDR1 is MNHEY and CDR2 is SMNVEV in the germline V gene (reference sequence).